What follows are 5 T cell receptor beta chains derived from one specimen sequenced in a study of Graves' ophthalmopathy and Graves' hyperthyroidism listed by TCRdb under 2018. Sequencing took place on an Illumina HiSeq 2000. For repertoire sequencing, TCR beta CDR3 regions were amplified from RNA transcripts. A first-round RT-PCR used HTBI primers with the Qiagen OneStep RT-PCR kit, followed by a second-round multiplex PCR, size selection and purification. Through fastp at Q25 and MiXCR, TCRdb rebuilt clones from the public reads, retaining in-frame beta chains. Every CDR3 protein is listed once, alongside the most common genes and DNA of its rows. Recorded for this sample are hundreds of thousands of distinct CDR3 sequences; about 38% of them occurred a single time. Clones ranked in the top ten supply about 3.3% of the sample. Sequenced material: peripheral blood. The receptor source for this set is an adult man with Graves' ophthalmopathy.

This clonotype was observed many times. This could be a read error, since a much larger clone is one nucleotide away. The V call is TRBV12-3 or TRBV12-4, the J call TRBJ1-2; 7 bases fit TRBD1. The CDR3 is 13 amino acids. V was clipped by 5 bases and J by 2 bases; unmatched bases: 2. This CDR3 reads CASSGGQNYGYTF. CDR3 DNA: TGTGCCAGCAGTGGGGGACAGAACTATGGCTACACCTTC.

The genes are TRBV4-1 and TRBJ1-2; no clear D gene. Germline assignment: CDR1 MGHRA and CDR2 YSYEKL. Trimming removed 1 base at V and 5 bases at J, with 14 bases between. The CDR3 runs 15 residues. The CDR3 protein is CASSQAGALPYGYTF. CDR3 sequence (DNA): TGCGCCAGCAGCCAAGCCGGAGCACTCCCATATGGCTACACCTTC.

Notes on this clonotype: A much larger clone lies one base from this, so it may be a read error. The chain links TRBV4-1 to TRBJ2-5, with 8 bases identical to TRBD2. Trimming removed 6 bases from V and 13 bases from J; junction bases left unmatched: 7. Germline-derived CDR1 and CDR2 are MGHRA and YSYEKL. The CDR3 consists of 11 residues. CDR3 protein: CASSAETSVYF. In DNA, the CDR3 is TGCGCCAGCAGTGCCGAGACTAGCGTGTACTTC.

The chain has TRBV10-3 and TRBJ1-2; D may be TRBD1 (5 bases). The germline gives CDR1 ENHRY, CDR2 SYGVKD. The CDR3 consists of 12 residues. V shed 8 bases and J shed 3 bases, with 10 bases lying between them. The CDR3 region has the DNA TGTGCCATCGCACCGGGGGACTATGGCTACACCTTC. Amino acids: CAIAPGDYGYTF.

This clonotype occurred many times. The V gene is TRBV10-2, the J gene TRBJ1-2, with D possibly being TRBD1 (6 bases). The V end lost 7 bases, the J end lost 2 bases, and 11 bases lay between the germline ends. Germline V CDR1 and CDR2: WSHSY, SAAADI. CDR3 size: 13 residues. CDR3 sequence reads: CASMDGQNYGYTF. The CDR3 DNA follows: TGCGCCAGCATGGACGGACAGAACTATGGCTACACCTTC.